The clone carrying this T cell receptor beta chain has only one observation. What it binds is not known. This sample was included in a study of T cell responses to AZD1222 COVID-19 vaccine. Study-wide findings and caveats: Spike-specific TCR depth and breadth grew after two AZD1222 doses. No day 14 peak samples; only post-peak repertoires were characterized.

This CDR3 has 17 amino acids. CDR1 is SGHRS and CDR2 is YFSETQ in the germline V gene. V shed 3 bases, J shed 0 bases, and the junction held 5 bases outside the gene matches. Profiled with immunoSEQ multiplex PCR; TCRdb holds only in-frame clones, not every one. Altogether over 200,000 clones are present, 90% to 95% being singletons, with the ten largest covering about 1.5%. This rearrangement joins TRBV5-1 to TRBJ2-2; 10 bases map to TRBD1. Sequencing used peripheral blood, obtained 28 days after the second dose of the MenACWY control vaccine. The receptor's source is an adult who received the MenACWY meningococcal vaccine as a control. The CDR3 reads CASSWGQGRPNTGELFF. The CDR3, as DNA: TGCGCCAGCAGCTGGGGACAGGGGCGCCCGAACACCGGGGAGCTGTTTTTT.